This note documents a single T cell receptor (beta chain) sequence. The entry originates in a study of PD-1 blockade in classical Hodgkin lymphoma. Study at large: On a schedule of every 2 weeks, patients received nivolumab 3 mg/kg intravenously.

Germline V gene lookup returns CDR1 SGDLS and CDR2 YYNGEE. This CDR3 comprises 14 residues. V was trimmed by 4 bases and J by 7 bases, leaving 14 bases between them. The data were produced by immunoSEQ multiplex PCR, yet TCRdb's version contains in-frame clones alone and is incomplete. The sample consists of tens of thousands of clones, about nine tenths of them appearing once. Every single patient, without exception, relapsed after autologous stem cell transplantation, and brentuximab vedotin exposure varied. The V gene is TRBV9, the J gene TRBJ1-4; D call uncertain. The receptor was derived from a human donor with classical Hodgkin lymphoma. Sequencing used peripheral blood mononuclear cells (PBMCs), obtained at baseline. CDR3 sequence (DNA): TGTGCCAGCAGCCAAGGTGGGGAAGGTGAAAAACTGTTTTTT. Translated: CASSQGGEGEKLFF.